Listed below are T cell receptor beta chains from one sample, sequenced in a study of blood T cells in healthy people across ages. TCRdb fed the 5' RACE reads into MiXCR, producing one record per CDR3 protein. Of around 1,500,000 distinct CDR3 sequences listed, approximately 28% are singletons. The sample was blood. The source is a woman in her thirties in good health. Both conserved end residues are part of each CDR3. The D gene is left open where the match is weak. The listing skips clone size in some rows; elsewhere it reads once, few, many or a size class.

clone_size: .; j_call: TRBJ2-7; d_call: .; v_call: TRBV10-3; cdr3_aa: CAISGPLLAQSSYNEQYF; cdr3_nt: TGTGCCATCAGCGGCCCCCTTCTAGCGCAAAGCTCCTACAATGAGCAGTACTTC
clone_size: few; j_call: TRBJ2-1; d_call: .; v_call: TRBV9; cdr3_aa: CASSLFRSNGQFF; cdr3_nt: TGTGCCAGCAGCCTGTTCAGGAGCAATGGGCAGTTCTTC
clone_size: .; j_call: TRBJ2-7; d_call: .; v_call: TRBV7-2; cdr3_aa: CASRLVAAYEQYF; cdr3_nt: TGTGCCAGCAGGTTGGTAGCGGCCTACGAGCAGTACTTC
clone_size: many; j_call: TRBJ2-7; d_call: .; v_call: TRBV11-1; cdr3_aa: CASSPRFYYEQYF; cdr3_nt: TGTGCCAGCAGCCCTCGATTTTACTACGAGCAGTACTTC
clone_size: .; j_call: TRBJ2-5; d_call: TRBD2; v_call: TRBV19; cdr3_aa: CASSMGLGVVQETQYF; cdr3_nt: TGTGCCAGTAGTATGGGACTAGGTGTGGTTCAAGAGACCCAGTACTTC
clone_size: .; j_call: TRBJ1-4; d_call: .; v_call: TRBV7-9; cdr3_aa: CASSQEQGEKLFF; cdr3_nt: TGTGCCAGCAGTCAAGAACAGGGAGAAAAACTGTTTTTT
clone_size: many; j_call: TRBJ2-7; d_call: .; v_call: TRBV10-2; cdr3_aa: CAAASRPSSYEQYF; cdr3_nt: TGCGCCGCCGCGAGCCGTCCAAGCTCCTACGAGCAGTACTTC
clone_size: .; j_call: TRBJ1-6; d_call: TRBD1; v_call: TRBV7-9; cdr3_aa: CASSPMTGFLHF; cdr3_nt: TGTGCCAGCAGCCCAATGACAGGGTTCCTCCACTTT
clone_size: many; j_call: TRBJ2-7; d_call: .; v_call: TRBV29-1; cdr3_aa: CSVEAQNSYEQYF; cdr3_nt: TGCAGCGTTGAAGCACAGAACTCCTACGAGCAGTACTTC
clone_size: many; j_call: TRBJ2-7; d_call: .; v_call: TRBV25-1; cdr3_aa: CASSEWDINEQYF; cdr3_nt: TGTGCCAGCAGTGAATGGGACATTAACGAGCAGTACTTC
clone_size: few; j_call: TRBJ1-2; d_call: TRBD1; v_call: TRBV6-2/TRBV6-3; cdr3_aa: CASSETGLAGGYTF; cdr3_nt: TGTGCCAGCAGTGAGACAGGGCTGGCGGGTGGCTACACCTTC
clone_size: .; j_call: TRBJ1-2; d_call: .; v_call: TRBV6-5; cdr3_aa: CASSDSTGARGYTF; cdr3_nt: TGTGCCAGCAGTGACTCGACGGGTGCTAGGGGCTACACCTTC
clone_size: few; j_call: TRBJ2-1; d_call: .; v_call: TRBV25-1; cdr3_aa: CASSEKGGAFSNEQFF; cdr3_nt: TGTGCCAGCAGTGAAAAGGGGGGGGCTTTCTCGAATGAGCAGTTCTTC
clone_size: .; j_call: TRBJ2-3; d_call: .; v_call: TRBV2; cdr3_aa: CASSDLWADTQYF; cdr3_nt: TGTGCCAGCAGTGATTTATGGGCCGATACGCAGTATTTT
clone_size: few; j_call: TRBJ2-5; d_call: TRBD2; v_call: TRBV5-1; cdr3_aa: CASSRTDSTRGEETQYF; cdr3_nt: TGCGCCAGCAGCCGCACCGATTCTACGCGGGGGGAAGAGACCCAGTACTTC
clone_size: .; j_call: TRBJ2-1; d_call: TRBD2; v_call: TRBV20-1; cdr3_aa: CGARAGGGANNEQFF; cdr3_nt: TGCGGTGCTAGAGCCGGCGGGGGGGCTAACAATGAGCAGTTCTTC
clone_size: .; j_call: TRBJ2-5; d_call: .; v_call: TRBV18; cdr3_aa: CASSPEKALKETQYF; cdr3_nt: TGTGCCAGCTCACCAGAGAAGGCCCTTAAAGAGACCCAGTACTTC
clone_size: .; j_call: TRBJ2-7; d_call: .; v_call: TRBV11-2; cdr3_aa: CASSPQGRGRNYEQYF; cdr3_nt: TGTGCCAGCAGCCCACAGGGAAGGGGCCGGAACTACGAGCAGTACTTC
clone_size: few; j_call: TRBJ1-1; d_call: TRBD1; v_call: TRBV4-1; cdr3_aa: CASSQGQGAGLNTEAFF; cdr3_nt: TGCGCCAGCAGCCAGGGACAGGGGGCCGGGCTGAACACTGAAGCTTTCTTT
clone_size: few; j_call: TRBJ2-1; d_call: .; v_call: TRBV19; cdr3_aa: CASSIRRNNEQFF; cdr3_nt: TGTGCCAGTAGTATTAGGCGGAACAATGAGCAGTTCTTC
clone_size: .; j_call: TRBJ2-6; d_call: .; v_call: TRBV5-1; cdr3_aa: CASSLAGGTSSGANVRTF; cdr3_nt: TGCGCCAGCAGCTTGGCCGGGGGCACCAGCTCTGGGGCCAACGTCCGGACTTTC
clone_size: .; j_call: TRBJ2-1; d_call: TRBD2; v_call: TRBV5-6; cdr3_aa: CASSWETSGDEQFF; cdr3_nt: TGTGCCAGCAGCTGGGAGACTAGCGGAGACGAGCAGTTCTTC
clone_size: .; j_call: TRBJ1-5; d_call: .; v_call: TRBV6-5; cdr3_aa: CASSYNKNQPQHF; cdr3_nt: TGTGCCAGCAGTTATAATAAGAATCAGCCCCAGCATTTT
clone_size: many; j_call: TRBJ1-2; d_call: .; v_call: TRBV10-3; cdr3_aa: CAISEGDLYGYTF; cdr3_nt: TGTGCCATCAGTGAGGGAGACCTCTATGGCTACACCTTC
clone_size: .; j_call: TRBJ1-2; d_call: .; v_call: TRBV7-2; cdr3_aa: CASSSEPSVYGYTF; cdr3_nt: TGTGCCAGCAGCTCGGAACCGTCAGTCTATGGCTACACCTTC
clone_size: few; j_call: TRBJ2-7; d_call: .; v_call: TRBV10-3; cdr3_aa: CAISETTSRYEQYF; cdr3_nt: TGTGCCATCAGTGAGACTACCTCTCGTTACGAGCAGTACTTC
clone_size: .; j_call: TRBJ2-3; d_call: .; v_call: TRBV20-1; cdr3_aa: CSAPREGGAADTQYF; cdr3_nt: TGCAGTGCTCCCCGTGAGGGGGGAGCGGCAGATACGCAGTATTTT
clone_size: few; j_call: TRBJ2-7; d_call: .; v_call: TRBV20-1; cdr3_aa: CSASTGTAAYEQYF; cdr3_nt: TGCAGTGCGTCAACCGGGACCGCCGCCTACGAGCAGTACTTC
clone_size: .; j_call: TRBJ2-1; d_call: TRBD1; v_call: TRBV6-2/TRBV6-3; cdr3_aa: CASRRQGTRGANEQFF; cdr3_nt: TGTGCCAGCAGAAGACAGGGGACCAGGGGGGCCAATGAGCAGTTCTTC
clone_size: few; j_call: TRBJ1-6; d_call: .; v_call: TRBV7-8; cdr3_aa: CASSLAAGFNSPLHF; cdr3_nt: TGTGCCAGCAGCTTAGCGGCAGGTTTTAATTCACCCCTCCACTTT
clone_size: .; j_call: TRBJ2-1; d_call: TRBD2; v_call: TRBV20-1; cdr3_aa: CSATGTSDRYEQFF; cdr3_nt: TGCAGTGCCACCGGGACTAGCGATCGGTATGAGCAGTTCTTC
clone_size: many; j_call: TRBJ2-5; d_call: TRBD2; v_call: TRBV3-1; cdr3_aa: CASSTRPGGETQYF; cdr3_nt: TGTGCCAGCAGCACCCGACCGGGGGGTGAGACCCAGTACTTC
clone_size: many; j_call: TRBJ2-1; d_call: .; v_call: TRBV12-3/TRBV12-4; cdr3_aa: CASSLTSTNEQFF; cdr3_nt: TGTGCCAGCAGCCTAACTAGTACCAATGAGCAGTTCTTC
clone_size: .; j_call: TRBJ2-5; d_call: TRBD2; v_call: TRBV7-2; cdr3_aa: CASSKGLAASTKKETQYF; cdr3_nt: TGTGCCAGCAGCAAGGGACTAGCGGCCTCAACTAAAAAAGAGACCCAGTACTTC
clone_size: many; j_call: TRBJ2-7; d_call: TRBD1; v_call: TRBV12-3/TRBV12-4; cdr3_aa: CASSRQGWEQYF; cdr3_nt: TGTGCCAGCAGTAGACAGGGGTGGGAGCAGTACTTC
clone_size: many; j_call: TRBJ1-2; d_call: .; v_call: TRBV6-5; cdr3_aa: CASSYGGVDYGYTF; cdr3_nt: TGTGCCAGCAGTTATGGTGGGGTGGACTATGGCTACACCTTC
clone_size: .; j_call: TRBJ1-2; d_call: .; v_call: TRBV29-1; cdr3_aa: CGVEATGIGGYTF; cdr3_nt: TGCGGCGTTGAGGCCACAGGGATAGGTGGCTACACCTTC
clone_size: few; j_call: TRBJ2-3; d_call: .; v_call: TRBV20-1; cdr3_aa: CSAPAGPTDTQYF; cdr3_nt: TGCAGTGCTCCAGCGGGTCCCACAGATACGCAGTATTTT
clone_size: few; j_call: TRBJ1-5; d_call: .; v_call: TRBV30; cdr3_aa: CAWSIGPAGQPQHF; cdr3_nt: TGTGCCTGGAGTATCGGCCCGGCCGGTCAGCCCCAGCATTTT
clone_size: once; j_call: TRBJ2-2; d_call: TRBD2; v_call: TRBV5-1; cdr3_aa: CASSSYREAVTGELFF; cdr3_nt: TGCGCCAGCAGCTCTTATCGGGAGGCGGTCACCGGGGAGCTGTTTTTT
clone_size: .; j_call: TRBJ2-2; d_call: .; v_call: TRBV7-2; cdr3_aa: CAGSLEWGTGELFF; cdr3_nt: TGTGCCGGCAGCTTAGAGTGGGGCACCGGGGAGCTGTTTTTT
clone_size: .; j_call: TRBJ2-7; d_call: .; v_call: TRBV5-1; cdr3_aa: CASSLTGTPSYEQYF; cdr3_nt: TGCGCCAGCAGCTTAACCGGGACCCCCTCCTACGAGCAGTACTTC
clone_size: many; j_call: TRBJ1-4; d_call: .; v_call: TRBV20-1; cdr3_aa: CSAPRNEKLFF; cdr3_nt: TGCAGTGCTCCGCGGAATGAAAAACTGTTTTTT
clone_size: many; j_call: TRBJ2-5; d_call: TRBD2; v_call: TRBV7-9; cdr3_aa: CASSSAGTSGGQETQYF; cdr3_nt: TGTGCCAGCAGCTCCGCCGGGACTAGCGGGGGGCAAGAGACCCAGTACTTC
clone_size: .; j_call: TRBJ2-3; d_call: .; v_call: TRBV20-1; cdr3_aa: CSAMPRDELDTQYF; cdr3_nt: TGCAGTGCTATGCCCCGGGACGAACTGGATACGCAGTATTTT
clone_size: .; j_call: TRBJ1-6; d_call: .; v_call: TRBV9; cdr3_aa: CASSEKNSLLNSPLHF; cdr3_nt: TGTGCCAGCAGCGAGAAGAACTCCCTCTTAAATTCACCCCTCCACTTT
clone_size: .; j_call: TRBJ1-4; d_call: TRBD1; v_call: TRBV9; cdr3_aa: CASSVGGTGDEKLFF; cdr3_nt: TGTGCCAGCAGCGTAGGTGGGACAGGGGATGAAAAACTGTTTTTT
clone_size: .; j_call: TRBJ2-3; d_call: .; v_call: TRBV9; cdr3_aa: CASSVDLPPTQYF; cdr3_nt: TGTGCCAGCAGCGTAGATCTCCCGCCAACGCAGTATTTT
clone_size: few; j_call: TRBJ2-1; d_call: TRBD2; v_call: TRBV7-9; cdr3_aa: CASSWTPLAGDYNEQFF; cdr3_nt: TGTGCCAGCAGCTGGACCCCACTAGCGGGGGACTACAATGAGCAGTTCTTC
clone_size: few; j_call: TRBJ2-1; d_call: .; v_call: TRBV28; cdr3_aa: CASRSGRNEQFF; cdr3_nt: TGTGCCAGCAGGTCAGGGAGGAATGAGCAGTTCTTC